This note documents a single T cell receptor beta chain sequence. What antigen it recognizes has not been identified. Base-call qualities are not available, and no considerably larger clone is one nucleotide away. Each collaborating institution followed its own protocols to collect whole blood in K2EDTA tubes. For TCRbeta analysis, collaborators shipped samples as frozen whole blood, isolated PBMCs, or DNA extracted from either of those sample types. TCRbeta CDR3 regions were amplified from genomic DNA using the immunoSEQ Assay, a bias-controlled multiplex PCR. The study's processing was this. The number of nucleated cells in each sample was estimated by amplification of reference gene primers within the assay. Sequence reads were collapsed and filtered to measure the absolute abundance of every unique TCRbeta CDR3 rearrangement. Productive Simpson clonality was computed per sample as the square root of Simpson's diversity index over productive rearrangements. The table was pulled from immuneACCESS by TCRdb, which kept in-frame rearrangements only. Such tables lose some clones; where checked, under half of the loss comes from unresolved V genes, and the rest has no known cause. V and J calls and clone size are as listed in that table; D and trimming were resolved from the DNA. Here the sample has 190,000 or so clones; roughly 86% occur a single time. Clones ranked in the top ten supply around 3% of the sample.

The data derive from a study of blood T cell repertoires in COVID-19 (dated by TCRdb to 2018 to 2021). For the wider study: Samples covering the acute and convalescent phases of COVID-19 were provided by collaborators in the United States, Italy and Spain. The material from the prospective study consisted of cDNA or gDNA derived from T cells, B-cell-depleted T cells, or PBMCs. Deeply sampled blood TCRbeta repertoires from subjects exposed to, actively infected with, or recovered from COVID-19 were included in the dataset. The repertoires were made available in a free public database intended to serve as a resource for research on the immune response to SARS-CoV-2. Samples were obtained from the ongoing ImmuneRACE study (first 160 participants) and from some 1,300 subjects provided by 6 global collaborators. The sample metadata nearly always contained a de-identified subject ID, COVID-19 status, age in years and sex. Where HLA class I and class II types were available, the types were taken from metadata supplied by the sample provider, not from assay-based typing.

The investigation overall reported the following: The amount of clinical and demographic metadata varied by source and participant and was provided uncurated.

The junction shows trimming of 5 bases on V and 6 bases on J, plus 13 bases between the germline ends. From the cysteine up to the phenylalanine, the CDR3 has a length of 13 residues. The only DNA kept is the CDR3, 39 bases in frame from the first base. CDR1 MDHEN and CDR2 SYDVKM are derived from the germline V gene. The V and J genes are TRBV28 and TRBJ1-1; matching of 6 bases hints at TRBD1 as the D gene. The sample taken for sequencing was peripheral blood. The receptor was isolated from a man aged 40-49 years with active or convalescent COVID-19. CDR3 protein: CASSTPYRAEAFF. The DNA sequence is TGTGCCAGCAGTACCCCCTACAGGGCTGAAGCTTTCTTT.